The 9 T cell receptor beta chains listed next were all sequenced from one sample in a study of blood T cell repertoires in COVID-19 (dated by TCRdb to about 2020). Library construction relied on the immunoSEQ multiplex PCR assay. Imported from immuneACCESS, the table was reduced by TCRdb to in-frame sequences with V and J called. These copies leave out some clones; in studies compared against another copy, an unresolved V gene accounts for under half, and the cause of the remainder is not known. The sample table shows 90,000 to 150,000 clones, and roughly 85% are seen once. Of the sample, 11% is held by the ten largest clones. Sequencing was carried out using peripheral blood. These receptors came from a man aged 80 or over with acute or convalescent COVID-19.

V and J are TRBV28 and TRBJ2-3; D unresolved. This CDR3 region has 16 residues. Per the germline V gene, CDR1 is MDHEN and CDR2 is SYDVKM. The ends were cut back, 1 base at V and 1 base at J, with 12 bases in the middle. In DNA form, the CDR3 reads TGTGCCAGCAGTTTATATGAGGCACCGGGCACAGATACGCAGTATTTT. Protein sequence: CASSLYEAPGTDTQYF.

V usage is TRBV5-1 and J usage is TRBJ1-2; D is perhaps TRBD1 (5 bases). This CDR3 region has 16 residues. The ends were cut back, 1 base at V and 4 bases at J, with 17 bases in the middle. CDR1 and CDR2 from the germline V gene are SGHRS and YFSETQ. Here the CDR3 reads CASSLQAGGSTYGYTF. DNA for the CDR3: TGCGCCAGCAGCTTGCAGGCTGGGGGGAGCACCTATGGCTACACCTTC.

V is TRBV24-1 and J is TRBJ1-1, with TRBD1 as a possible D gene (5 bases). The germline V gene encodes CDR1 KGHDR and CDR2 SFDVKD. The ends were cut back, 4 bases at V and 4 bases at J, with 12 bases in the middle. The CDR3 is made up of 14 amino acids. CDR3 nucleotides: TGTGCCACCAGTGACCGCCGGGGGGGCACTGAAGCTTTCTTT. It translates to CATSDRRGGTEAFF.

This sequence joins TRBV4-2 and TRBJ1-6, with D unclear. CDR1 is LGHNA, CDR2 YNFKEQ, per germline. V lost 1 base, J lost 8 bases, and 12 bases lay in between. This CDR3 comprises 15 residues. The CDR3: CASSQVSLLDSPLHF. The CDR3 DNA reads as TGTGCCAGCAGCCAAGTTTCCCTTCTAGATTCACCCCTCCACTTT.

A single count supports this clone. The V gene is TRBV7-9, the J gene TRBJ2-5; 8 bases agree with TRBD2. This CDR3 contains 11 residues. Germline values: CDR1 SEHNR, CDR2 FQNEAQ (reference sequence). DNA for the CDR3: TGTGGCGGGAGGCATCGGAAGACCCAGTACTTC. The encoded protein is CGGRHRKTQYF.

The chain is built from TRBV5-1 and TRBJ1-2; 7 nucleotides line up with TRBD1. This CDR3 region has 14 residues. CDR1 is SGHRS and CDR2 is YFSETQ in the germline V gene. The junction had 3 bases not matched to a gene; V was cut back by 1 base and J by 3 bases. CDR3 amino acids: CASSLPGTDYGYTF. The CDR3, as DNA: TGCGCCAGCAGCTTGCCCGGGACAGACTATGGCTACACCTTC.

A few counts support this clone. The chain employs TRBV27 and TRBJ2-3; a weak D match, TRBD1 (5 bases). The germline V and J ends were trimmed by 2 bases and 1 base, with 22 bases remaining between them. Germline CDR1 reads MNHEY; CDR2 reads SMNVEV (reference sequence). CDR3 size: 19 residues. The CDR3 spells CASSLGRWGRAKGTDTQYF. As DNA, the CDR3 is TGTGCCAGCAGTTTAGGGCGGTGGGGCAGGGCTAAGGGCACAGATACGCAGTATTTT.

The chain is built from TRBV24-1 and TRBJ2-1, with 13 bases lining up with TRBD2. Per the germline V gene, CDR1 is KGHDR and CDR2 is SFDVKD. This CDR3 region has 15 residues. V lost 4 bases and J lost 8; bases outside the gene matches: 4. CDR3 in amino acids: CATSEGTSGVDEQFF. CDR3 nucleotide sequence: TGTGCCACCAGTGAGGGGACTAGCGGGGTCGATGAGCAGTTCTTC.

V gene TRBV5-1 combines with J gene TRBJ1-4; 8 bases are a match to TRBD1. CDR3 length equals 14 residues. Germline V gene data show CDR1 as SGHRS and CDR2 as YFSETQ. Trimming took 4 bases from V and 5 from J; bases not matched to a gene: 4. This CDR3 is CASSTRGQNEKLFF. The CDR3 nucleotides read TGCGCCAGCAGCACCAGGGGGCAAAATGAAAAACTGTTTTTT.